At least ten counts were recorded for the clone carrying this T cell receptor (beta chain). The antigen is undetermined. The authors deemed Graves' hyperthyroidism stable absent ophthalmopathy progression within 18 months. In making diagnoses, clinical symptoms, serum thyroxine and TRAb, thyroid ultrasound and orbital computed tomography were all used. PBMCs came from 9 to 10 ml fresh peripheral blood. The investigators amplified TCR beta CDR3 regions from RNA transcripts. An initial round of RT-PCR targeting the TCR CDR3 relied on the HTBI primer set. TCRdb independently ran MiXCR on the multiplex PCR reads; one entry per CDR3 protein. The sample contains roughly 400,000 distinct CDR3 sequences, 20% to 25% of which appear only once. Germline V gene data show CDR1 as MNHEY and CDR2 as SMNVEV (reference sequence). The CDR3 runs to 14 residues. Trimming stripped 5 bases from V and 4 bases from J, with 14 bases between.

The data belong to a study of T cells in Graves' hyperthyroidism and ophthalmopathy. Study conclusions and caveats: Clonotypes that were expanded in thyroid above 0.001 mostly appeared in blood too.

This chain links TRBV27 with TRBJ2-5, with a possible D match to TRBD2 (6 bases). The source material was blood. This sequence originates from a man between 50 and 59 years old with Graves' hyperthyroidism. CDR3 amino acids: CASSPGGLGETQYF. CDR3 in DNA: TGTGCCAGCAGTCCCGGAGGGTTAGGAGAGACCCAGTACTTC.